The 10 T cell receptor beta chains reported below all come from one sample, sequenced in a study of blood T cell repertoires in COVID-19. Repertoires were generated with immunoSEQ multiplex PCR, while TCRdb's copy carries only in-frame clones and drops some. The data show some 99,000 clones, with 70% to 90% seen just once and 4% to 5% held by the top ten. The sequencing input was peripheral blood. These receptors were obtained from a man between 65 and 80 years old with acute or convalescent COVID-19.

The V call is TRBV10-1, the J call TRBJ2-1; 11 bases are a match to TRBD1. The J segment lost 8 bases and the V segment lost 0 bases, leaving 6 bases of the junction unmatched. The germline gives CDR1 WNHNN, CDR2 SYGVQD (reference sequence). This CDR3 has 16 amino acids. The CDR3 region is CASSESRTGGGDEQFF. In DNA, the CDR3 is TGCGCCAGCAGTGAGTCGAGGACAGGGGGCGGCGATGAGCAGTTCTTC.

For the CDR3, the DNA is TGCGCCAGCAGCCAAGGACAGGGAGGCACTGAAGCTTTCTTT. It codes for CASSQGQGGTEAFF. The chain couples TRBV5-1 to TRBJ1-1; 8 nucleotides match TRBD1. CDR1 is SGHRS, CDR2 YFSETQ, per germline. The CDR3 runs 14 residues. With 4 bases clipped from V and 4 bases from J, the junction kept 6 bases outside the gene matches.

V and J are TRBV7-9 and TRBJ1-2; tentatively, D is TRBD1 (6 bases). Deletions cut 7 bases from V and 2 bases from J, with 8 bases between. The CDR3 is made up of 12 amino acids. Germline-derived CDR1 and CDR2 are SEHNR and FQNEAQ (reference sequence). The CDR3 DNA reads as TGTGCCAGCACCACAGGGAACTATGGCTACACCTTC. It is translated as CASTTGNYGYTF.

The chain recombines TRBV5-5 with TRBJ2-1; D is perhaps TRBD2 (5 bases). The CDR3 consists of 16 residues. CDR1 is SGHKS, CDR2 YYEKEE, per germline (reference sequence). V was trimmed by 1 base and J by 7 bases, leaving 18 bases between them. CDR3 sequence (DNA): TGTGCCAGCAGCTTGATCGACTCCGGGGTGGGGAATGAGCAGTTCTTC. Translation gives CASSLIDSGVGNEQFF.

V is TRBV4-1 and J is TRBJ1-3; D remains ambiguous. The germline V and J ends were trimmed by 1 base and 0 bases, with 13 bases remaining between them. Germline CDR1 is MGHRA and CDR2 is YSYEKL. The CDR3 sequence is 17 residues long. CDR3 nucleotide sequence: TGCGCCAGCAGCCAAGGAGGTATCTCCTACTCTGGAAACACCATATATTTT. It codes for CASSQGGISYSGNTIYF.

This clone has just one count. The rearrangement links TRBV2 to TRBJ2-1; D possibly corresponds to TRBD2 (7 bases). The CDR3 contains 16 residues. Trimming took 4 bases from V and 7 from J, leaving 20 bases between them. The germline CDR1 and CDR2 sequences are SNHLY and FYNNEI. The CDR3 DNA follows: TGTGCCAGCAGTGGAGGGGGACTACCCGCAAAAAATGAGCAGTTCTTC. Its translation: CASSGGGLPAKNEQFF.

The chain combines TRBV19 with TRBJ1-2; 7 bases map to TRBD1. V lost 3 bases to trimming and J lost 2 bases; unmatched junction nucleotides: 6. The CDR3 sequence is 15 residues long. Germline V gene lookup returns CDR1 LNHDA and CDR2 SQIVND (reference sequence). The CDR3 sequence is CASSIPGTANYGYTF. The CDR3 DNA sequence: TGTGCCAGTAGTATCCCCGGGACAGCGAACTATGGCTACACCTTC.

The chain is built from TRBV6-5 and TRBJ2-5; D may be TRBD2 (6 bases). Trimming stripped 7 bases from V and 3 bases from J, with 15 bases between. The CDR3 sequence is 14 residues long. Germline assignment: CDR1 MNHEY and CDR2 SVGAGI. In DNA, the CDR3 is TGTGCCAGCACTGCGACTAGTCCTAAAGAGACCCAGTACTTC. This gives the protein CASTATSPKETQYF.

The chain has TRBV10-2 and TRBJ2-5, with a possible D match to TRBD2 (5 bases). Germline loops: CDR1 WSHSY, CDR2 SAAADI. With 4 bases removed from V and 7 bases from J, the gap between germline ends came to 13 bases. The CDR3 has 13 residues. CDR3 in amino acids: CASSGSSSATQYF. CDR3 in DNA: TGCGCCAGCAGTGGGTCTAGCTCGGCGACCCAGTACTTC.

The table lists this clone with a few counts. The V call is TRBV27, the J call TRBJ2-7; D may be TRBD2 (5 bases). This CDR3 is 15 amino acids long. Germline assignment: CDR1 MNHEY and CDR2 SMNVEV (reference sequence). V lost 0 bases to trimming and J lost 6 bases, with 15 bases between them. The CDR3 DNA follows: TGTGCCAGCAGTTTATCGGTGACGGGGTTAAGCGAGCAGTACTTC. As protein: CASSLSVTGLSEQYF.